This entry describes one TCR beta chain. The data derive from a study of blood T cell repertoires in COVID-19. Study-wide background: The study drew acute and convalescent COVID-19 samples from the United States, Italy and Spain.

As handled by the study authors: From reference gene primer amplification, estimates of nucleated cell counts were derived. Sequencing was performed with immunoSEQ multiplex PCR; in TCRdb, only in-frame clones are kept and a portion is missing. The V and J calls and the clone size are those of that table, but D and trimming were determined from the DNA. Here the sample spans just over 60,000 clones, around four fifths being singletons. From germline, CDR1 is MNHNS and CDR2 SASEGT. V was cut by 1 base and J by 8 bases, with 14 bases left in between. The CDR3 extends over 14 amino acids. The sequence came from a woman of 80 years or more with active or convalescent COVID-19. V and J are TRBV6-1 and TRBJ1-2; D not certain. Sequencing input: peripheral blood. CDR3 DNA: TGTGCCAGCAGTGAAGTCGTCCTTTCGCGCGGCTACACCTTC. It yields the protein CASSEVVLSRGYTF.